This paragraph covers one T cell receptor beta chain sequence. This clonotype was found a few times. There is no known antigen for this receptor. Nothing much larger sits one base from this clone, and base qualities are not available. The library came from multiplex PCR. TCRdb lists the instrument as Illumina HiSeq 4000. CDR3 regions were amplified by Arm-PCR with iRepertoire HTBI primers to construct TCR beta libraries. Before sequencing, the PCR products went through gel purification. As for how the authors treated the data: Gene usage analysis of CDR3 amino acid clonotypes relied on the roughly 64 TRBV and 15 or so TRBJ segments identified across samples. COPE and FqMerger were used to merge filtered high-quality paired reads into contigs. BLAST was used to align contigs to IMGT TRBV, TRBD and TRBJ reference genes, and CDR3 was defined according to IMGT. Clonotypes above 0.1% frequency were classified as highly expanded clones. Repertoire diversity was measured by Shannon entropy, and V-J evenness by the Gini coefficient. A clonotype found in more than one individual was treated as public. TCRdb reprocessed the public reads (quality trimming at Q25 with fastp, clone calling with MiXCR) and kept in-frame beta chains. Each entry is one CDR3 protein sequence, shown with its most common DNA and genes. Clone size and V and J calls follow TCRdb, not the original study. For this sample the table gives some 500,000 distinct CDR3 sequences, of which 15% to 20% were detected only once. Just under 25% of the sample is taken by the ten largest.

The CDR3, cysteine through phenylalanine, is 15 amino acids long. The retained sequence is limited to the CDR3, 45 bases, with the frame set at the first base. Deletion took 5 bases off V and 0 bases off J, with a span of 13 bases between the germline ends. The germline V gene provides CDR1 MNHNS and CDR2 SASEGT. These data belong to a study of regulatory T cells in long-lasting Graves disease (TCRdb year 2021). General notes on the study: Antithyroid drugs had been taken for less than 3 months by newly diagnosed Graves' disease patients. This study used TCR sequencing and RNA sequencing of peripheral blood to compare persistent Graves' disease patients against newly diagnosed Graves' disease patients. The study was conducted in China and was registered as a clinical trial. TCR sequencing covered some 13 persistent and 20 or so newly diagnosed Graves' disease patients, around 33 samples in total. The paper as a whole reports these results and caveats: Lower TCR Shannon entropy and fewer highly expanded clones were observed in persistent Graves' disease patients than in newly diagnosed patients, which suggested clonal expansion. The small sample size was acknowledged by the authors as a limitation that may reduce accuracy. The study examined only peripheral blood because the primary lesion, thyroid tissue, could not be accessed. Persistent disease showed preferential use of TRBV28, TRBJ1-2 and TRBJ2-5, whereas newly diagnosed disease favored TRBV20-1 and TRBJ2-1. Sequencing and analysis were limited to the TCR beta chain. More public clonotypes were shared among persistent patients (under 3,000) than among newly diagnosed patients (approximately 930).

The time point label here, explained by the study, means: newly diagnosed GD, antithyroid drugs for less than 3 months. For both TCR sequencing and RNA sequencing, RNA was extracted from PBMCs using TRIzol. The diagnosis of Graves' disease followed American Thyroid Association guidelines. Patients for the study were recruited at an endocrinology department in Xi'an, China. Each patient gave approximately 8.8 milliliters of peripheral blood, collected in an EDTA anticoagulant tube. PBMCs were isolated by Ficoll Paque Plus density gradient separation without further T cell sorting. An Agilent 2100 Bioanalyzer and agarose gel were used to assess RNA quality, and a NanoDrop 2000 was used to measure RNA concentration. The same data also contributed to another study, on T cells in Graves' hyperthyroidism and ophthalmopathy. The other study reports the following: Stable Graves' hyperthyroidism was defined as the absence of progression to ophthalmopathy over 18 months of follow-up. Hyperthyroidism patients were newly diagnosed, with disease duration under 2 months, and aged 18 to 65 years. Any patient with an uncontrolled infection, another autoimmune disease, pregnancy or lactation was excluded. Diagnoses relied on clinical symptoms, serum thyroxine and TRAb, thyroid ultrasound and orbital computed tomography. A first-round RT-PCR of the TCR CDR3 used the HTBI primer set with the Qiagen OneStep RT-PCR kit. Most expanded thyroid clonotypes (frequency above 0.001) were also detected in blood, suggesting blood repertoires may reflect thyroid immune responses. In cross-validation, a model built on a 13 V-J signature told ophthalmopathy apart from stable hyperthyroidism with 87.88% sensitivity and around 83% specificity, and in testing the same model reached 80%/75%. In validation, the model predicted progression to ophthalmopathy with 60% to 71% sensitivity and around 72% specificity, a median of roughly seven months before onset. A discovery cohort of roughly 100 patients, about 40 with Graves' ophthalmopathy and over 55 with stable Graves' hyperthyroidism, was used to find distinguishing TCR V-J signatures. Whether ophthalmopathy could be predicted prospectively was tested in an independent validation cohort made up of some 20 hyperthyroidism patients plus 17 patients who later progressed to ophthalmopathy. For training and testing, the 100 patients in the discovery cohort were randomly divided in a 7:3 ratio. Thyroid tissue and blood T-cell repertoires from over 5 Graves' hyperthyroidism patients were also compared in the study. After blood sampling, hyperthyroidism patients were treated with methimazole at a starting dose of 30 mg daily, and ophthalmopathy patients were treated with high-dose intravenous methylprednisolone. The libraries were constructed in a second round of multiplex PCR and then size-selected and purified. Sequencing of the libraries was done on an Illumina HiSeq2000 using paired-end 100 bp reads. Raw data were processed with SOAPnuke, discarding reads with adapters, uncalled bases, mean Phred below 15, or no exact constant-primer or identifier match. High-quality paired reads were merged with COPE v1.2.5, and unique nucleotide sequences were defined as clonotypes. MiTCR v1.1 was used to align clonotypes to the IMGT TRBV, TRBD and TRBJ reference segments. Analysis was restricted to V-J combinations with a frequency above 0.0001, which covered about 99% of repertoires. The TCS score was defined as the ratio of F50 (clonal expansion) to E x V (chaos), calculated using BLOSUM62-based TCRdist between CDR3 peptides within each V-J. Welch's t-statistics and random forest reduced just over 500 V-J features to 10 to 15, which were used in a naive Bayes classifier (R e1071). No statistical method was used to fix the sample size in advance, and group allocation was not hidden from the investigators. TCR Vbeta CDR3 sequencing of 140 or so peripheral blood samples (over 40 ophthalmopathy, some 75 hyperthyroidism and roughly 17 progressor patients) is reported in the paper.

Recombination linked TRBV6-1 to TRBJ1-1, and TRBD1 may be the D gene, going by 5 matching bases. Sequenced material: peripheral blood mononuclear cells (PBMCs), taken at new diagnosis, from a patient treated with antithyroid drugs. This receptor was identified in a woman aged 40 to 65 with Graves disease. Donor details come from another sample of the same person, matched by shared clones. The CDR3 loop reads CASSNDRGMNTEAFF. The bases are TGTGCCAGCAGTAACGATAGGGGAATGAACACTGAAGCTTTCTTT.